This T cell receptor beta chain was obtained from a study of shared clonotypes between healthy human individuals. Study-level background: Serving as donors were a couple of women and a few men, whose ages spanned 18 to 49.

Worth noting for this clone: Its antigen is not identified.

CD45RO-negative, CCR7-positively selected cells formed the naive CD8 fraction, excluding terminally differentiated effector memory CD45RA+ cells. Only Caucasian adults living in Nashville, Tennessee served as donors. The V gene's germline CDR1 is MNHEY and CDR2 SMNVEV (reference sequence). The V end lost 5 bases, the J end lost 0 bases, and 13 bases lay between the germline ends. There are 16 residues in the CDR3. The authors' processing: Junction-only sequences without quality scores were provided by ImmunoSEQ, so filtering was different. The method was immunoSEQ multiplex PCR; TCRdb's version includes in-frame clones alone and lacks a portion of them. V and J calls and clone size come straight from that table; D and trimming were deduced from the DNA. The sample holds a few hundred thousand clones; 95% to 96% are singletons and the top ten take over 0.09%. Study outcomes and limitations: With a few donors compared, approximately 5.5% of naive CD4 clonotypes were shared.

This TCR was sampled from a woman between 25 and 40 years old in good health. Sample: naive CD8+ T cells sorted from blood. The V gene is TRBV27, the J gene TRBJ1-4, with a weak D call TRBD1 (5 bases). Here the CDR3 DNA reads TGTGCCAGCAGTCCAGAATCAGGGTCAACTAATGAAAAACTGTTTTTT. This sequence encodes CASSPESGSTNEKLFF.